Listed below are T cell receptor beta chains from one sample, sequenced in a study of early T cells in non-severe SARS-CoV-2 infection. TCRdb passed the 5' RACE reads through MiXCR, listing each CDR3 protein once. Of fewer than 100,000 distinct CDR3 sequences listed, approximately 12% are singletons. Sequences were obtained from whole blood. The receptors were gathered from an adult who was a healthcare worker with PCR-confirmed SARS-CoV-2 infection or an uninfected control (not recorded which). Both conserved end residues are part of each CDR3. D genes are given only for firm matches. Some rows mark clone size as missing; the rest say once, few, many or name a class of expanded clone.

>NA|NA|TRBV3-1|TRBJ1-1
CASSLQPVANTEAFF
TGTGCCAGCAGCCTCCAACCGGTAGCGAACACTGAAGCTTTCTTT
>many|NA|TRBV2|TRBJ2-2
CASSEAGTAAGELFF
TGTGCCAGCAGTGAAGCCGGGACGGCAGCCGGGGAGCTGTTTTTT
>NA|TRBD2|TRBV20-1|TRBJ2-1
CSARGGDGSSYNEQFF
TGCAGTGCTCGGGGGGGTGACGGGAGCTCCTACAATGAGCAGTTCTTC
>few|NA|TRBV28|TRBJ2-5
CASSRDQETQYF
TGTGCTAGCAGCAGGGACCAAGAGACCCAGTACTTC
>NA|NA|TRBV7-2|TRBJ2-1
CASSLVRSNEQFF
TGTGCCAGCAGCTTAGTCAGATCCAATGAGCAGTTCTTC
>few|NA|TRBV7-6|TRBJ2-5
CASSIYPLQETQYF
TGTGCCAGCAGCATCTATCCACTCCAAGAGACCCAGTACTTC
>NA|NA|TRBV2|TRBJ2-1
CASSGGLYNEQFF
TGTGCCAGCAGTGGTGGGCTTTACAATGAGCAGTTCTTC
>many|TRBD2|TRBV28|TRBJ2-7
CASSTVAGIHEQYF
TGTGCCAGCAGTACCGTAGCGGGAATACACGAGCAGTACTTC
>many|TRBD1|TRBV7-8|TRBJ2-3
CASRGQGAQVTDTQYF
TGTGCCAGCAGGGGACAGGGGGCGCAAGTCACAGATACGCAGTATTTT
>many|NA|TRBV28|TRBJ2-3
CASTVPPDTQYF
TGTGCCAGCACCGTACCTCCAGATACGCAGTATTTT
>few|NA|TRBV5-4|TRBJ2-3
CASSPMKSTDTQYF
TGTGCCAGCAGCCCCATGAAGAGCACAGATACGCAGTATTTT
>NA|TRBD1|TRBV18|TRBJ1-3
CASSPPGQGWNTIYF
TGTGCCAGCTCACCACCGGGACAGGGATGGAACACCATATATTTT
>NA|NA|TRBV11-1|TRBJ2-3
CASSSNRVLTDTQYF
TGTGCCAGCAGCTCGAACAGGGTACTCACAGATACGCAGTATTTT
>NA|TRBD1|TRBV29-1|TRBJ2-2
CSGARGNGELFF
TGCAGCGGGGCCAGGGGGAACGGGGAGCTGTTTTTT
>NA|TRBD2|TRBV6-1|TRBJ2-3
CASKLAGAGQLAGTDTQYF
TGTGCCAGCAAGTTGGCCGGAGCAGGGCAACTAGCGGGAACAGATACGCAGTATTTT
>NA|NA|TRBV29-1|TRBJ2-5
CSGREGLGETQYF
TGCAGCGGCCGCGAGGGGCTGGGGGAGACCCAGTACTTC
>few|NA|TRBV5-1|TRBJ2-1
CASSLAGNPNHEQFF
TGCGCCAGCAGCTTGGCCGGGAACCCAAATCATGAGCAGTTCTTC
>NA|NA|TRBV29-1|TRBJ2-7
CNAVGAYHEQYF
TGCAACGCCGTAGGGGCCTACCACGAGCAGTACTTC
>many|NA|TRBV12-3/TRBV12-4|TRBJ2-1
CASSPRTGPYNEQFF
TGTGCCAGCAGTCCCCGGACTGGACCCTACAATGAGCAGTTCTTC
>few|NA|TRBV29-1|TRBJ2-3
CSSKGPVGTDTQYF
TGCAGTTCAAAGGGCCCGGTAGGCACAGATACGCAGTATTTT
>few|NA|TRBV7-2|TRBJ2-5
CASSPRPGAYQETQYF
TGTGCCAGCAGCCCCCGTCCAGGGGCCTACCAAGAGACCCAGTACTTC
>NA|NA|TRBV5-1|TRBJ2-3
CASTTGLAFTDTQYF
TGCGCCAGCACCACCGGACTCGCCTTCACAGATACGCAGTATTTT
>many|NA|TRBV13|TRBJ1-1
CASSFQRNTEAFF
TGTGCCAGCAGCTTTCAGAGAAACACTGAAGCTTTCTTT
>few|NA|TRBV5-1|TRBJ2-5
CASSSVPPGETQYF
TGCGCCAGCAGCTCGGTCCCTCCCGGGGAGACCCAGTACTTC
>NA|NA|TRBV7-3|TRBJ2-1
CASSLSRTDNEQFF
TGTGCCAGCAGCTTAAGTAGGACCGACAATGAGCAGTTCTTC
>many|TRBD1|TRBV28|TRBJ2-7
CASSFGATQGHEQYF
TGTGCCAGCAGTTTTGGGGCCACACAGGGGCACGAGCAGTACTTC
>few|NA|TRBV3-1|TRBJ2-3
CASSQGGAERSTQYF
TGTGCCAGCAGCCAAGGAGGAGCGGAGCGTTCTACGCAGTATTTT
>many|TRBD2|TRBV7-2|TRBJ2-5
CASSSPDSGRLGETQYF
TGTGCCAGCAGCTCCCCGGATAGCGGGAGATTGGGAGAGACCCAGTACTTC
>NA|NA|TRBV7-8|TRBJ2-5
CASSLGTRGETQYF
TGTGCCAGCAGCTTAGGGACTAGGGGGGAGACCCAGTACTTC
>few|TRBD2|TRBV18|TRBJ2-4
CASSLRTGGLAENIQYF
TGTGCCAGCTCACTGCGGACGGGAGGACTAGCGGAAAACATTCAGTACTTC
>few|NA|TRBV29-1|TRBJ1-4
CSVEDLPTNEKLFF
TGCAGCGTTGAAGATCTACCGACTAATGAAAAACTGTTTTTT
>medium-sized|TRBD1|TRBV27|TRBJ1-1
CASSLSTGGVEAFF
TGTGCCAGCAGTTTATCTACAGGGGGAGTTGAAGCTTTCTTT
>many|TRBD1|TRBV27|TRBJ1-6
CASSLDRESSPLHF
TGTGCCAGCAGCCTTGACAGGGAAAGTTCACCCCTCCACTTT
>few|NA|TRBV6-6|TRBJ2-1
CASSTTDEQFF
TGTGCCAGCAGTACCACGGATGAGCAGTTCTTC
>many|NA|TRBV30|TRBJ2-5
CAWAPGPSQETQYF
TGTGCCTGGGCCCCGGGCCCCTCTCAAGAGACCCAGTACTTC